This T cell receptor (beta chain) was sequenced for a study of cytomegalovirus exposure and HLA in healthy donors. Study-wide context: Earlier sequencing of about 179 million T cells yielded 100 million to 140 million unique TCR beta sequences. Regarding the study as a whole: A later analysis by the authors found several of the most significant clusters apparently linked to common viral pathogens. In a later analysis, TCR beta V- and J-gene trimming showed a link to a missense DCLRE1C variant. TRBV6-2, TRBV6-3 and some other V segments were excluded as indistinguishable.

Regarding this clone: What it binds is unknown.

PCR primers comprised 60 Vbeta and 13 Jbeta primers. Repertoires were generated with immunoSEQ multiplex PCR, while TCRdb's copy carries only in-frame clones and drops some. The table shows about 140,000 clones, with just under 85% occurring only once. The CDR3 runs to 13 residues. Between the trimmed V and J ends, which lost 0 bases and 4 bases, there was a span of 7 bases. Germline CDR1 reads SGHNT; CDR2 reads YYREEE (reference sequence). The chain joins TRBV5-4 to TRBJ1-1; D is uncertain. Input material: PBMCs. This receptor was obtained from a man aged 30 to 39 in good health and CMV-seropositive. The CDR3 reads CASSLDVATEAFF. For the CDR3, the DNA is TGTGCCAGCAGCTTGGATGTAGCCACTGAAGCTTTCTTT.